The rows below give T cell receptor beta chains drawn from one sample of a study of blood T cell repertoires in COVID-19. TCRdb keeps only in-frame clones here, not all; method: immunoSEQ multiplex PCR. This table has some 270,000 clones, about 90% appearing once. Sequenced: PBMCs or T cells enriched from blood (not recorded which). The origin of the receptors is a woman aged 55-69 years who had recovered from COVID-19. CDR3s include the opening cysteine and the closing phenylalanine or tryptophan. D genes are given only for firm matches. Clone size appears in some rows only: once, few, many, or a class for an expanded clone.

D	V	J	size	length	DNA	CDR3
TRBD1	TRBV7-6	TRBJ1-1	-	15	TGTGCCAGCAGCGAAAGACAGGGCGGAAGCTCTGAAGCTTTCTTT	CASSERQGGSSEAFF
TRBD2	TRBV11-3	TRBJ2-1	-	14	TGTGCCAGCAGCTTAGGACTAGCGGGTAGTGAGCAGTTCTTC	CASSLGLAGSEQFF
TRBD1	TRBV24-1	TRBJ2-1	-	12	TGTGCCACTCCGACAGGGACCAATGAGCAGTTCTTC	CATPTGTNEQFF
TRBD2	TRBV28	TRBJ2-3	once	17	TGTGCCAGCAGTACCCGGACTAGCGGGTATAGCACAGATACGCAGTATTTT	CASSTRTSGYSTDTQYF
TRBD1	TRBV28	TRBJ1-2	-	14	TGTGCCAGCAGCCTAGTCCAGGGGGGCTATGGCTACACCTTC	CASSLVQGGYGYTF
-	TRBV7-2	TRBJ2-1	-	15	TGTGCCAGCACCACCGTGGGGCGGGGAAGCAATGAGCAGTTCTTC	CASTTVGRGSNEQFF
-	TRBV7-3	TRBJ2-6	once	16	TGTGCCAGCAGCTTAGGGGGCACGACTGGGGCCAACGTCCTGACTTTC	CASSLGGTTGANVLTF
-	TRBV3-1/TRBV3-2	TRBJ1-1	-	12	TGTGCCAGCAGCCAAAATTCAGGAAAAGCTTTCTTT	CASSQNSGKAFF
-	TRBV5-1	TRBJ2-5	-	13	TGCGCCAGCAGCTTACAGGGCGAGGAGACCCAGTACTTC	CASSLQGEETQYF
TRBD2	TRBV5-1	TRBJ2-1	-	15	TGCGCCAGCAGCTTGTCGGGACTAGCGAACAATGAGCAGTTCTTC	CASSLSGLANNEQFF
TRBD1	TRBV5-1	TRBJ2-7	-	15	TGCGCCAGCAGTTCCCATCCGGGACAGGGGAGCGAGCAGTACTTC	CASSSHPGQGSEQYF
-	TRBV27	TRBJ1-1	-	11	TGTGCCAGCAGTCGAGCGGGTGAAGCTTTCTTT	CASSRAGEAFF
TRBD1	TRBV28	TRBJ2-7	-	14	TGTGCCAGCAGTCCGGGACAGGGACCCTACGAGCAGTACTTC	CASSPGQGPYEQYF
-	TRBV11-2	TRBJ2-1	once	16	TGTGCCAGCAGCTTAAGGCTGGACAGACCCTACAATGAGCAGTTCTTC	CASSLRLDRPYNEQFF
-	TRBV7-3	TRBJ1-1	-	13	TGTGCCAGCAGCTTATTAAGACTAACTGAAGCTTTCTTT	CASSLLRLTEAFF
TRBD1	TRBV29-1	TRBJ2-7	many	11	TGCAGCGCTAGGGACAGTTACGAGCAGTACTTC	CSARDSYEQYF
TRBD1	TRBV5-8	TRBJ1-4	-	14	TGTGCCAGCAGAAGACAGGGAACTAATGAAAAACTGTTTTTT	CASRRQGTNEKLFF
-	TRBV29-1	TRBJ1-2	-	12	TGCAGCGTTGGATCCAGGGTGGGAGGCTACACCTTC	CSVGSRVGGYTF
-	TRBV2	TRBJ2-7	few	15	TGTGCCAGCACGGGGGGCCTCGGGGTAACCTACGAGCAGTACTTC	CASTGGLGVTYEQYF
TRBD2	TRBV27	TRBJ2-3	once	15	TGTGCCAGTGGGCCAATAGCGGGGGCCACAGATACGCAGTATTTT	CASGPIAGATDTQYF
TRBD1	TRBV5-5	TRBJ1-5	-	13	TGTGCCAGCAGCTTTACAGGGGGACAGCCCCAGCATTTT	CASSFTGGQPQHF
-	TRBV24-1	TRBJ1-5	-	13	TGTGCCACCAGTGATTTAGATTCTCAGTCCCAGCATTTT	CATSDLDSQSQHF
TRBD1	TRBV6-4	TRBJ1-2	-	14	TGTGCCGGTTGGGAGGGACAGGGGATCTATGGCTACACCTTC	CAGWEGQGIYGYTF
-	TRBV9	TRBJ1-2	-	13	TGTGCCAGCAGCGTCAGGGGATGCTATGGCTACACCTTC	CASSVRGCYGYTF
-	TRBV11-3	TRBJ2-3	-	14	TGTGCCAGCAGCCTCGGACTGGTAGCAGATACGCAGTATTTT	CASSLGLVADTQYF
TRBD1	TRBV5-4	TRBJ1-2	-	14	TGTGCCAGCAGCTTGCGGACAGGGGTCTCTGGCTACACCTTC	CASSLRTGVSGYTF
-	TRBV6-5	TRBJ1-1	-	14	TGTGCCGCAATAAGCGGGGGCGCGATAACTGAAGCTTTCTTT	CAAISGGAITEAFF
-	TRBV18	TRBJ2-2	-	14	TGTGCCAGCTCACCTTGGGGGGACACCGGGGAGCTGTTTTTT	CASSPWGDTGELFF